This TCR beta chain is from a study of patients and donors after allogeneic stem cell transplantation. CDR1 and CDR2 from the germline V gene are DFQATT and SNEGSKA (reference sequence). The CDR3 extends over 15 amino acids. Unmatched junction bases numbered 13, after V lost 5 bases and J lost 7 bases. TCRdb fed the RT-PCR reads into MiXCR, producing one record per CDR3 protein. The sample consists of about a million distinct CDR3 sequences, more than 15% of them appearing once. This receptor was obtained from a human donor who was either an allogeneic HSCT recipient or a stem cell or donor lymphocyte infusion donor (not recorded which). It is not recorded whose cells these are; they may come from a transplant donor. The chain joins TRBV20-1 to TRBJ1-4; 7 bases map to TRBD1. Material for sequencing was blood, either unsorted or a sorted T cell fraction (not recorded which). The CDR3 nucleotides are TGCAGTGCTCCGGTCCCGGGACAGTTAATTGAAAAACTGTTTTTT. It is translated as CSAPVPGQLIEKLFF.